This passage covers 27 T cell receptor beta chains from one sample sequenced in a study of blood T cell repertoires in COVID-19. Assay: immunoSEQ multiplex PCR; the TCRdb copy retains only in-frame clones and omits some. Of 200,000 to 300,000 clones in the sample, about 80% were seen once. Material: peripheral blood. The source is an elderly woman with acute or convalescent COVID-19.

The CDR3: CASSPRAGAMDTGELFF. As DNA, the CDR3 is TGTGCCAGCTCACCAAGAGCGGGAGCAATGGACACCGGGGAGCTGTTTTTT. The V call is TRBV18, the J call TRBJ2-2; 8 positions agree with TRBD2. The J segment lost 3 bases and the V segment lost 2 bases, leaving 8 bases of the junction unmatched. Looked up from germline, CDR1 is KGHSH and CDR2 is LQKENI. CDR3 length equals 17 residues.

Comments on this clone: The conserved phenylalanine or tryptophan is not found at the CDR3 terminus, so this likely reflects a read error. In DNA, the CDR3 is TGCGCCAGCAGCTTGGTTTCAGACACTGAAGCTTTCCTT. Protein product: CASSLVSDTEAFL. The chain links TRBV5-1 to TRBJ1-1; no reliable D call. Per the germline V gene, CDR1 is SGHRS and CDR2 is YFSETQ. V lost 0 bases and J 3 bases, leaving 6 bases between the germline ends. This CDR3 region has 13 residues.

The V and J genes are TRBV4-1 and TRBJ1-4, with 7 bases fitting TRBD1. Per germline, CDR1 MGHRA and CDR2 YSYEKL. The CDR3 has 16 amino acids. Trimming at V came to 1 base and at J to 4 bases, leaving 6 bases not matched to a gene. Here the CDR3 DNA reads TGCGCCAGCAGCCAAGTCGGGACAGCCATTAATGAAAAACTGTTTTTT. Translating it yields CASSQVGTAINEKLFF.

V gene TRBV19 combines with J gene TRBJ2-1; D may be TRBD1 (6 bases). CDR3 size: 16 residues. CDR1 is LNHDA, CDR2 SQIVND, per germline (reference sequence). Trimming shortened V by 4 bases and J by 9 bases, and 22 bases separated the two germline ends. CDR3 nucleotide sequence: TGTGCCAGTAGTACCCGGAGCAGGGGAAAGATCGCTGAGCAGTTCTTC. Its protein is CASSTRSRGKIAEQFF. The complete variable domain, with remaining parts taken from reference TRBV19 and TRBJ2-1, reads DGGITQSPKYLFRKEGQNVTLSCEQNLNHDAMYWYRQDPGQGLRLIYYSQIVNDFQKGDIAEGYSVSREKKESFPLTVTSAQKNPTAFYLCASSTRSRGKIAEQFFGPGTRLTVL.

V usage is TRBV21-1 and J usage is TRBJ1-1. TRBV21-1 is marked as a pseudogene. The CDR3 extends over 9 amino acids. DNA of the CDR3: TGTGCCAGCAGAGGAGGAGCTTTCTTT. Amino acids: CASRGGAFF.

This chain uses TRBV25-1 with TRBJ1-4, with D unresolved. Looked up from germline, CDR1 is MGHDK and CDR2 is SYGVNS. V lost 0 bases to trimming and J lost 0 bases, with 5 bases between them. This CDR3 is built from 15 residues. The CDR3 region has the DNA TGTGCCAGCAGTGAATATAGTCCAACTAATGAAAAACTGTTTTTT. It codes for CASSEYSPTNEKLFF.

This chain's CDR3 is CASSFGRLNTEAFF. The CDR3 DNA sequence: TGCGCCAGCAGCTTTGGCAGGTTGAACACTGAAGCTTTCTTT. The J gene is TRBJ1-1, the V gene TRBV5-1; D gene unclear. The CDR3 runs 14 residues. V lost 2 bases and J lost 0, with 8 bases in between. Germline lookup yields CDR1 SGHRS and CDR2 YFSETQ.

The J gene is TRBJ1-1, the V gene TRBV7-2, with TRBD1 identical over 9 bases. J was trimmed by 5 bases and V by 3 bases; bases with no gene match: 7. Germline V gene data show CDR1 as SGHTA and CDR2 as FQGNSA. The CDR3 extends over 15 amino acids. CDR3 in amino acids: CASSFYDRGGTEAFF. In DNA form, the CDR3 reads TGTGCCAGCAGCTTTTATGACAGGGGGGGTACTGAAGCTTTCTTT.

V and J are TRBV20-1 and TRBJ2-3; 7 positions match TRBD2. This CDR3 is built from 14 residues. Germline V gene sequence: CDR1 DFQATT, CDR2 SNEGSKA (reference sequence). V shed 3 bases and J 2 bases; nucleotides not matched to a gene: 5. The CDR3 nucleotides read TGCAGTGCTAGTCGGAGCGGGAACACAGATACGCAGTATTTT. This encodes CSASRSGNTDTQYF.

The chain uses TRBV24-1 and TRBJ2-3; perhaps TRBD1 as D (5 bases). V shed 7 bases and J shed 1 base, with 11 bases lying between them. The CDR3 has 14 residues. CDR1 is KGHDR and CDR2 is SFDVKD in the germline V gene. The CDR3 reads CATRGMTGTDTQYF. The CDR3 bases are TGTGCCACCAGGGGAATGACAGGCACAGATACGCAGTATTTT.

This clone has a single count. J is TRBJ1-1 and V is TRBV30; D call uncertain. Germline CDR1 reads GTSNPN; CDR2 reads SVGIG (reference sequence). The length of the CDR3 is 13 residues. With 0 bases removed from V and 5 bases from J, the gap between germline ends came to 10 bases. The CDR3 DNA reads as TGTGCCTGGAGTGTAGGGAGAAGGACTGAAGCTTTCTTT. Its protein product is CAWSVGRRTEAFF.

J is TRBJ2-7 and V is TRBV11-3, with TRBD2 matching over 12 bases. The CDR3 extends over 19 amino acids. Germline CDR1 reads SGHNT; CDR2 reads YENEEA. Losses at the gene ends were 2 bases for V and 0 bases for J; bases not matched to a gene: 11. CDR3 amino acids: CASSLRVLAGGRPSYEQYF. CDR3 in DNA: TGTGCCAGCAGCTTACGTGTACTAGCGGGGGGAAGGCCCTCCTACGAGCAGTACTTC.

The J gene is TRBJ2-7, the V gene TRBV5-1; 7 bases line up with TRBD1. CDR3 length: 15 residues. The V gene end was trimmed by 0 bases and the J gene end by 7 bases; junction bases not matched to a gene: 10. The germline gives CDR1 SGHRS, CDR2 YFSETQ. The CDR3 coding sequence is TGCGCCAGCAGCTTGGCAGTGACAGGGATGCGGGAGCAGTACTTC. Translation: CASSLAVTGMREQYF.

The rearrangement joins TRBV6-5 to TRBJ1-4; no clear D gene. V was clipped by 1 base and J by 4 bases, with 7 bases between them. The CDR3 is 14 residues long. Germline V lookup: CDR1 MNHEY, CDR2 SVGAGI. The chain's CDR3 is CASSYYRNNEKLFF. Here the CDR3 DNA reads TGTGCCAGCAGTTACTATAGAAATAATGAAAAACTGTTTTTT.

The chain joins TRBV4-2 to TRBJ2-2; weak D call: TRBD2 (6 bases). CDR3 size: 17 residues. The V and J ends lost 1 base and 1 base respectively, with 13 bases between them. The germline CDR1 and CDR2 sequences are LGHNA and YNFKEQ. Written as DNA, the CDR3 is TGTGCCAGCAGCCAAGTATCGCCGGGAGAGAACACCGGGGAGCTGTTTTTT. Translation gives CASSQVSPGENTGELFF.

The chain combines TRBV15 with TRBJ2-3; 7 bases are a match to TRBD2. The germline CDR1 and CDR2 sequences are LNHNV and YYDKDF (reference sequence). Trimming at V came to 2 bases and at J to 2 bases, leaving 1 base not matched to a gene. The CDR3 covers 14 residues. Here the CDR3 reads CATSRRGDTDTQYF. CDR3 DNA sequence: TGTGCCACCAGCAGACGGGGGGACACAGATACGCAGTATTTT.

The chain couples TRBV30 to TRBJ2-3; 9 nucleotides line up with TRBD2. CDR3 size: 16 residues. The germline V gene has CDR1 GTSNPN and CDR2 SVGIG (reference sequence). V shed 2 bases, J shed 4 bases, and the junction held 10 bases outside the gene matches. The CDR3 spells CAWSLSFGLASDTQYF. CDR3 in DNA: TGTGCCTGGAGTCTCTCATTTGGACTAGCGTCAGATACGCAGTATTTT.

The CDR3 sequence is CASSLNREAFF. The CDR3 DNA sequence: TGTGCCAGCAGCTTGAACAGGGAAGCTTTCTTT. The V gene is TRBV5-5, the J gene TRBJ1-1, with D tentatively TRBD1 (5 bases). The CDR3 has 11 residues. V shed 1 base and J shed 8 bases, with 6 bases lying between them. Per the germline V gene, CDR1 is SGHKS and CDR2 is YYEKEE (reference sequence).

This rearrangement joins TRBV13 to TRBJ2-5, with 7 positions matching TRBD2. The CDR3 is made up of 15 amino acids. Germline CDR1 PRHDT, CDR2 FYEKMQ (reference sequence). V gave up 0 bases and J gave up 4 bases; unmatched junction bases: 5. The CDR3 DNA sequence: TGTGCCAGCAGCTTAGGCCGGGGGAGGGGAGAGACCCAGTACTTC. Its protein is CASSLGRGRGETQYF.

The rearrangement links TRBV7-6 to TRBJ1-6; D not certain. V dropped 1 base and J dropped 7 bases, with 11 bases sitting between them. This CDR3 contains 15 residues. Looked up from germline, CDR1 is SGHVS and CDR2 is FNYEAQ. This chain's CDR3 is CASSLGRSGNSPLHF. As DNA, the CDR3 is TGTGCCAGCAGCTTAGGGCGGAGCGGCAATTCACCCCTCCACTTT.

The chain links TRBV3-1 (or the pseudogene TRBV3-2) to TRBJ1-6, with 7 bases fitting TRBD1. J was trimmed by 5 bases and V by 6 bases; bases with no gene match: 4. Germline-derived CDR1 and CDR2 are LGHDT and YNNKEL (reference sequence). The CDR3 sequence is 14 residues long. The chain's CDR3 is CASRFGTDNSPLHF. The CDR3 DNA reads TGTGCCAGCAGGTTCGGGACAGATAATTCACCCCTCCACTTT.

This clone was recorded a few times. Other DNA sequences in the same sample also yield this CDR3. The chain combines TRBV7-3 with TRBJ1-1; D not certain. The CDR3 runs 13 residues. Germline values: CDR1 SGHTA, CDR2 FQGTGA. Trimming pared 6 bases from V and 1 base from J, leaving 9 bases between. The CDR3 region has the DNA TGTGCCAGCAGTCTAGGGAGGAACACTGAAGCTTTCTTT. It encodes CASSLGRNTEAFF.

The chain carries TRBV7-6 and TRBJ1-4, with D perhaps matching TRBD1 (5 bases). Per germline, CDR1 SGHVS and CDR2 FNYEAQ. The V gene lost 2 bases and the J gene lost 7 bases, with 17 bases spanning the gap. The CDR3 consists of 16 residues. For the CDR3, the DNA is TGTGCCAGCAGCTTACAATTGCGGGGACGGGGTGAAAAACTGTTTTTT. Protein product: CASSLQLRGRGEKLFF.

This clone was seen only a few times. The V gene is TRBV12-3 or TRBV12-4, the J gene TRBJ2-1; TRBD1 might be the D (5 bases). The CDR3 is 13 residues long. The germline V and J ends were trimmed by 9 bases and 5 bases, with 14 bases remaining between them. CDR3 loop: CASYDRLHNEQFF. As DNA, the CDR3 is TGTGCCAGTTACGACAGATTACACAATGAGCAGTTCTTC.

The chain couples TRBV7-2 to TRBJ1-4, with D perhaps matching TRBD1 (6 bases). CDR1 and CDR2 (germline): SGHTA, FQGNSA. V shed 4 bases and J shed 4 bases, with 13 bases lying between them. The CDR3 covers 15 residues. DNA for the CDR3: TGTGCCAGCAGCTCGCAGACAGGCTATAATGAAAAACTGTTTTTT. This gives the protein CASSSQTGYNEKLFF.

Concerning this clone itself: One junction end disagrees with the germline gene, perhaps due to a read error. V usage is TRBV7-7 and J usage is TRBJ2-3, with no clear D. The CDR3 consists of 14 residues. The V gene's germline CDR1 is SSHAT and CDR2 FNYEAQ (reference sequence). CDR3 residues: CASSFNPTADTQYF. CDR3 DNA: TGTGCTAGCAGCTTCAACCCCACGGCAGATACGCAGTATTTT.

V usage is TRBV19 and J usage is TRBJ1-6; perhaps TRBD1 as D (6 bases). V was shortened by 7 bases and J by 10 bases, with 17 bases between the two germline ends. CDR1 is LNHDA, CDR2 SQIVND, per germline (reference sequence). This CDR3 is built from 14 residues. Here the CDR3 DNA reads TGTGCCAGTACGGTCGGACAGATTTACTCACCCCTCCACTTT. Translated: CASTVGQIYSPLHF.